This T cell receptor beta chain is from a study of CD8 T cells in ankylosing spondylitis. V was cut by 4 bases and J by 6 bases, with 12 bases left in between. CDR1 and CDR2 (germline): MNHNS, SASEGT. CDR3 length equals 14 residues. TCRdb redid the calling of the 5' RACE reads with MiXCR, one entry per CDR3 protein. This sample has under 250,000 distinct CDR3 sequences, with roughly a tenth found just once. General study points: Disease-linked clones, CD8+, were relatively rare in peripheral blood. Characteristic of ankylosing spondylitis blood, it appeared, was a TCR beta motif comprising several highly homologous variants. Disease-linked clones reportedly showed significant enrichment in matched ankylosing spondylitis synovial fluid.

This clonotype was seen at least ten times. Its antigen remains unknown. The clonotype comes from a male donor with ankylosing spondylitis or in good health (not recorded which). This chain links TRBV6-1 with TRBJ2-2; D might be TRBD2 (6 bases). Sequencing was carried out using blood, either unsorted or a sorted T cell fraction (not recorded which). CDR3 in DNA: TGTGCCAGCAGTGCCGAACTAGCTTCCGGGGAGCTGTTTTTT. Its translation is CASSAELASGELFF.